This T cell receptor (beta chain) was captured by sequencing in a study of cytomegalovirus exposure and HLA in healthy donors. V lost 0 bases, J lost 3 bases, and 9 bases lay in between. There are 14 residues in the CDR3. Germline values: CDR1 SGHRS, CDR2 YFSETQ. PCR amplification relied on 60 Vbeta primers (plus 13 Jbeta primers). The table came from immunoSEQ multiplex PCR; TCRdb's copy has only in-frame clones and leaves some out. The sample has 180,000 or so clones, approximately 85% seen once. This sequence originates from a man aged 18 to 30 in good health and CMV-seropositive. The chain is built from TRBV5-1 and TRBJ1-2, with D possibly being TRBD1 (5 bases). Sequenced input: PBMCs. The CDR3 coding sequence is TGCGCCAGCAGCTTGGGGGGCAGGGACTATGGCTACACCTTC. Its translation is CASSLGGRDYGYTF.